This passage covers 8 T cell receptor beta chains from one sample sequenced in a study of T cell responses to AZD1222 COVID-19 vaccine. Some clones are missing from TCRdb's copy, which holds only in-frame ones; the method was immunoSEQ multiplex PCR. The table has 100,000 to 120,000 clones, around 93% seen once; the top ten hold roughly 7.6%. Sequences were derived from peripheral blood, sampled on day 0 of AZD1222 vaccination. The receptors were sampled from an adult in good health.

The J gene is TRBJ1-6, the V gene TRBV4-1; D possibly corresponds to TRBD1 (6 bases). Germline V gene lookup returns CDR1 MGHRA and CDR2 YSYEKL. Trimming stripped 0 bases from V and 8 bases from J, with 23 bases between. CDR3 size: 19 residues. Written as DNA, the CDR3 is TGCGCCAGCAGCCAAGAAAGGGCCTACTCTGGGGCAGGGGATTCACCCCTCCACTTT. It is translated as CASSQERAYSGAGDSPLHF.

This chain joins TRBV3-1 (or the pseudogene TRBV3-2) and TRBJ1-2; D is possibly TRBD1 (5 bases). Germline values: CDR1 LGHDT, CDR2 YNNKEL (reference sequence). The ends were cut back, 1 base at V and 2 bases at J, with 11 bases in the middle. The CDR3 contains 15 residues. CDR3 region: CASSQGRGFNYGYTF. CDR3 DNA sequence: TGTGCCAGCAGCCAAGGACGGGGCTTCAACTATGGCTACACCTTC.

The CDR3 sequence is CASSEMVPRYTGELFF. The CDR3 DNA sequence: TGTGCCAGCAGTGAAATGGTACCCCGGTACACCGGGGAGCTGTTTTTT. The chain couples TRBV6-1 to TRBJ2-2; D ambiguous. The CDR3 covers 16 residues. Germline-derived CDR1 and CDR2 are MNHNS and SASEGT. The germline V and J ends were trimmed by 2 bases and 3 bases, with 13 bases remaining between them.

The rearrangement uses TRBV10-2 and TRBJ2-7; no firm D call. Germline V lookup: CDR1 WSHSY, CDR2 SAAADI. The CDR3 covers 12 residues. The V gene lost 6 bases and the J gene lost 6 bases, with 12 bases spanning the gap. The CDR3 DNA sequence: TGCGCCAGCAGGGACGTCCTGGGCGAGCAGTACTTC. The encoded protein is CASRDVLGEQYF.

The V gene is TRBV27, the J gene TRBJ2-1; 9 bases line up with TRBD1. J lost 7 bases, V lost 7 bases, and 11 bases had no gene match. Germline lookup yields CDR1 MNHEY and CDR2 SMNVEV (reference sequence). This CDR3 is built from 15 residues. The CDR3 region is CASTDLRDRVNEQFF. The DNA for the CDR3 is TGTGCCAGCACCGATCTCCGGGACAGGGTTAATGAGCAGTTCTTC.

This clone was recorded many times. This chain uses TRBV3-1 (or the pseudogene TRBV3-2) with TRBJ2-3; D is possibly TRBD2 (5 bases). V was trimmed by 8 bases and J by 2 bases, leaving 11 bases between them. CDR1 is LGHDT and CDR2 is YNNKEL in the germline V gene (reference sequence). This CDR3 has 13 residues. The CDR3 reads CASGEIATDTQYF. In DNA, the CDR3 is TGTGCCAGCGGGGAGATCGCCACAGATACGCAGTATTTT.

The chain couples TRBV7-9 to TRBJ1-1; tentatively, D is TRBD1 (5 bases). V shed 1 base and J shed 7 bases, with 10 bases lying between them. The CDR3 length is 13 residues. Germline values: CDR1 SEHNR, CDR2 FQNEAQ (reference sequence). The CDR3 protein is CASSLGGGLEAFF. The DNA of the CDR3 is TGTGCCAGCAGCTTAGGGGGCGGTCTTGAAGCTTTCTTT.

The genes are TRBV2 and TRBJ1-2; D is uncertain. CDR3 length: 15 amino acids. Trimming took 2 bases from V and 3 from J, leaving 13 bases between them. Germline loops: CDR1 SNHLY, CDR2 FYNNEI. The CDR3 DNA sequence: TGTGCCAGCAGTGAACAGTTTTTAATATACTATGGCTACACCTTC. Translated: CASSEQFLIYYGYTF.